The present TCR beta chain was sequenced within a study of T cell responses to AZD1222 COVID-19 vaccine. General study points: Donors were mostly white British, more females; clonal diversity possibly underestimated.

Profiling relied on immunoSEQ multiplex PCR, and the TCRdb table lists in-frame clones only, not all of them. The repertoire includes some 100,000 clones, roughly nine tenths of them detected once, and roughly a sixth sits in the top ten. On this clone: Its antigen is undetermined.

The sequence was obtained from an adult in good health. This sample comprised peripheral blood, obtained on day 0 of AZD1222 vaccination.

The CDR3 nucleotides are TGTGCCAGCAGCCCGCCCGGACAACGTAACACTGAAGCTTTCTTT. It encodes CASSPPGQRNTEAFF. The chain couples TRBV6-5 to TRBJ1-1; perhaps TRBD1 as D (5 bases). Trimming took 6 bases from V and 2 from J, leaving 16 bases between them. The CDR3 runs to 15 residues. The germline CDR1 and CDR2 sequences are MNHEY and SVGAGI.